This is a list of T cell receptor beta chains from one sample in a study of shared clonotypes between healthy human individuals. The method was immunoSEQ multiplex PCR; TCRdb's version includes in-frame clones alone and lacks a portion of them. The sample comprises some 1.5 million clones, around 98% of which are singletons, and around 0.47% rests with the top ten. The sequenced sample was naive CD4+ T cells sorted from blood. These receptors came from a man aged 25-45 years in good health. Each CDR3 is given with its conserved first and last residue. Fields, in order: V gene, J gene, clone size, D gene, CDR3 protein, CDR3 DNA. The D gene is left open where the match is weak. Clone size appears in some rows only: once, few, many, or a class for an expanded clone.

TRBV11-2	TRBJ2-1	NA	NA	CASSPVRGSSYNEQFF	TGTGCCAGCAGCCCGGTTCGGGGGAGCTCCTACAATGAGCAGTTCTTC
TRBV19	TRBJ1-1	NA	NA	CASSMGLQGLSGTEAFF	TGTGCCAGTAGTATGGGATTGCAGGGACTAAGTGGAACTGAAGCTTTCTTT
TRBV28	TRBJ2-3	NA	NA	CASSLPTGTDTQYF	TGTGCCAGCAGTTTACCCACAGGCACAGATACGCAGTATTTT
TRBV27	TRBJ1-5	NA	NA	CASSFTGRALPQHF	TGTGCCAGCAGTTTTACAGGGCGTGCACTCCCCCAGCATTTT
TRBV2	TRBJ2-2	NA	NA	CASSERETNTGELFF	TGTGCCAGCAGTGAACGGGAAACGAACACCGGGGAGCTGTTTTTT
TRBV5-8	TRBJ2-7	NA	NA	CASSLWRDSSYEQYF	TGTGCCAGCAGCTTGTGGCGGGACAGCTCCTACGAGCAGTACTTC
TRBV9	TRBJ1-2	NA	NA	CASSVSTANYGYTF	TGTGCCAGCAGCGTATCTACAGCTAACTATGGCTACACCTTC
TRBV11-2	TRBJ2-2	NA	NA	CASGSGILNTGELFF	TGTGCCAGCGGGTCAGGGATCTTGAACACCGGGGAGCTGTTTTTT
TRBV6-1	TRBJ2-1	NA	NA	CASSEALGLLGQFF	TGTGCCAGCAGTGAAGCTTTGGGACTCCTCGGGCAGTTCTTC
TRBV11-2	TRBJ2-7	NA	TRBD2	CASSTYAGGAYEQYF	TGTGCCAGCAGCACCTACGCCGGGGGGGCGTACGAGCAGTACTTC
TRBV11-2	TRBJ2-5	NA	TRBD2	CASSLVAGVETQYF	TGTGCCAGCAGCTTAGTAGCGGGGGTAGAGACCCAGTACTTC
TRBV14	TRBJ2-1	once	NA	CASSQVARYNEQFF	TGTGCCAGCAGCCAAGTCGCGCGGTACAATGAGCAGTTCTTC
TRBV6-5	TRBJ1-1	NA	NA	CASAGEGLTEAFF	TGTGCCAGCGCCGGTGAGGGCTTAACTGAAGCTTTCTTT
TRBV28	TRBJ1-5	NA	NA	CASSFDWNSNQPQHF	TGTGCCAGCAGTTTCGACTGGAATAGCAATCAGCCCCAGCATTTT
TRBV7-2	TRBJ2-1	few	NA	CASSLGYNEQFF	TGTGCCAGCAGCTTAGGTTACAATGAGCAGTTCTTC
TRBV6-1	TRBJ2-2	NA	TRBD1	CASSRGTGATGELFF	TGTGCCAGCAGTAGAGGGACAGGGGCGACCGGGGAGCTGTTTTTT
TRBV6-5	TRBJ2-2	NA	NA	CASSRPAGGAGELFF	TGTGCCAGCAGCCGACCCGCCGGGGGTGCCGGGGAGCTGTTTTTT
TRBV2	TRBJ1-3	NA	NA	CASSATRSSGNTIYF	TGTGCCAGCAGTGCAACACGGAGCTCTGGAAACACCATATATTTT
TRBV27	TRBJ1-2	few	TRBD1	CASRPRQGLGYTF	TGTGCCAGCAGGCCCCGACAGGGTCTGGGCTACACCTTC
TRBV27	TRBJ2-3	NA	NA	CASSVWVGRGTDTQYF	TGTGCCAGCAGTGTCTGGGTGGGACGGGGCACAGATACGCAGTATTTT
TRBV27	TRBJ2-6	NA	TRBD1	CASSGTGTGANVLTF	TGTGCCAGCTCCGGGACAGGGACTGGGGCCAACGTCCTGACTTTC
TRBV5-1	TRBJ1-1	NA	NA	CASSRTGAGEAFF	TGCGCCAGCAGCCGCACGGGGGCGGGTGAAGCTTTCTTT
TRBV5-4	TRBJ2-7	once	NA	CASSADLFGNEQYF	TGTGCCAGCAGCGCCGACCTATTCGGCAACGAGCAGTACTTC
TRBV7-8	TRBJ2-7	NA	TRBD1	CASSLAQGDSYEQYF	TGTGCCAGCAGCTTAGCACAGGGGGACTCCTACGAGCAGTACTTC